This is a list of T cell receptor beta chains from one sample in a study of T-cell memory formation after mild COVID-19. Via MiXCR, TCRdb re-called the 5' RACE reads, giving one row per CDR3 protein. The repertoire holds roughly 80,000 distinct CDR3 sequences, around a quarter seen once, with under 55% in the top ten. Source material: PBMCs or a T cell subset sorted from them (not recorded which). All receptors derive from a young man who had mild COVID-19 (a few samples of this study predate the infection). Cell type and time point are not known. Each CDR3 is given without its conserved first and last residue.

TRBJ2-1,TRBV7-8,ASSLDSSGVYNEQF
TRBJ2-2,TRBV28,ASNPRVSGELF
TRBJ1-2,TRBV30,AWTAGSYGYT
TRBJ1-1,TRBV6-5,ASSYSEENTEAF
TRBJ1-1,TRBV5-1,ASSLLSEREAF
TRBJ1-5,TRBV20-1,SAGRQGGNQPQH
TRBJ2-5,TRBV20-1,SAPGEQETQY
TRBJ2-1,TRBV19,ASSTGPYNEQF
TRBJ1-1,TRBV28,AIATRTAIEAF
TRBJ2-1,TRBV11-2,ASSPYPGGPGDEQF
TRBJ2-3,TRBV7-7,ASSSEGEDTQY
TRBJ2-2,TRBV7-2,ASSSRRGSTGELF
TRBJ2-1,TRBV9,ASSVEGRDEQF
TRBJ2-5,TRBV5-6,ASTWVVEETQY
TRBJ2-1,TRBV3-1,ASSQYRYNEQF
TRBJ2-5,TRBV12-3/TRBV12-4,ASSLGAGTGAQY